The 13 T cell receptor beta chains given below trace back to one sample, sequenced in a study of blood T cell repertoires in COVID-19. This table comes from immunoSEQ multiplex PCR, and its TCRdb copy is limited to in-frame clones, with some not included. The sample has around 390,000 clones; approximately 87% are singletons. The sequenced sample was PBMCs or T cells enriched from blood (not recorded which). These receptors all stem from a woman between 50 and 59 years old who had recovered from COVID-19.

The chain links TRBV19 to TRBJ1-1, with 7 bases that match TRBD1. This CDR3 spans 15 amino acids. Trimming cost V 3 bases and J 1 base; bases outside gene matches: 5. Germline CDR1 reads LNHDA; CDR2 reads SQIVND (reference sequence). CDR3 protein: CASSMGTAQNTEAFF. CDR3 sequence (DNA): TGTGCCAGTAGTATGGGGACAGCCCAGAACACTGAAGCTTTCTTT.

The chain links TRBV29-1 to TRBJ2-3, with D unresolved. The CDR3 is made up of 11 amino acids. Germline V CDR1 and CDR2: SQVTM, ANQGSEA. The V and J ends lost 6 bases and 3 bases respectively, with 7 bases between them. The CDR3 sequence: CSVERTDTQYF. The CDR3 DNA sequence: TGCAGCGTGGAGAGAACAGATACGCAGTATTTT.

With respect to this clone: The same CDR3 arises from other DNA sequences in this sample as well. The rearrangement uses TRBV29-1 and TRBJ1-1; TRBD1 agrees at 8 bases. The CDR3 has 13 amino acids. V dropped 5 bases and J dropped 0; count of bases not matched to a gene: 2. Germline V gene lookup returns CDR1 SQVTM and CDR2 ANQGSEA. The CDR3 DNA reads TGCAGCGTTTCGACAGGGGTGAACACTGAAGCTTTCTTT. Its protein product is CSVSTGVNTEAFF.

The V call is TRBV7-9, the J call TRBJ1-1; 9 bases line up with TRBD1. Germline lookup yields CDR1 SEHNR and CDR2 FQNEAQ (reference sequence). V trimming: 5 bases; J trimming: 5 bases; junction bases outside the gene matches: 9. The CDR3 is made up of 15 amino acids. CDR3 in DNA: TGTGCCAGCAGCGGTACAGGGGGCGCGGAGACTGAAGCTTTCTTT. This codes for CASSGTGGAETEAFF.

This chain uses TRBV5-1 with TRBJ1-4; maybe TRBD1 (5 bases). Trimming shortened V by 0 bases and J by 6 bases, and 9 bases separated the two germline ends. CDR1 and CDR2 from the germline V gene are SGHRS and YFSETQ. The CDR3 sequence is 14 residues long. CDR3 DNA: TGCGCCAGCAGCTTGGCGGGGGATCATGAAAAACTGTTTTTT. Residues: CASSLAGDHEKLFF.

J is TRBJ2-7 and V is TRBV7-8, with 8 bases that match TRBD2. Germline V gene lookup returns CDR1 SGHVS and CDR2 FQNEAQ. The junction had 4 bases not matched to a gene; V was cut back by 0 bases and J by 0 bases. CDR3 length: 16 residues. The CDR3 DNA is TGTGCCAGCAGCTTAGCGAATAGCGGGGCCTCCTACGAGCAGTACTTC. Amino acid sequence: CASSLANSGASYEQYF.

This chain joins TRBV9 and TRBJ2-1, with 11 bases lining up with TRBD1. The J segment lost 6 bases and the V segment lost 4 bases, leaving 9 bases of the junction unmatched. The CDR3 totals 16 residues. Germline-derived CDR1 and CDR2 are SGDLS and YYNGEE. DNA of the CDR3: TGTGCCAGCAGCCTGGGGACAGGGGGAGACGTCAATGAGCAGTTCTTC. This sequence encodes CASSLGTGGDVNEQFF.

The V and J genes are TRBV3-1 (or the pseudogene TRBV3-2) and TRBJ2-3; 10 bases line up with TRBD1. Germline lookup yields CDR1 LGHDT and CDR2 YNNKEL (reference sequence). Losses at the gene ends were 5 bases for V and 6 bases for J; bases not matched to a gene: 5. CDR3 length equals 14 residues. In DNA form, the CDR3 reads TGTGCCAGCAGCTTGACAGGGGGCCAGGATACGCAGTATTTT. It encodes CASSLTGGQDTQYF.

The chain joins TRBV7-3 to TRBJ2-5; maybe TRBD2 (6 bases). The V end was cut by 5 bases, the J end by 1 base, with 11 bases between. In germline, CDR1 is SGHTA, CDR2 FQGTGA. This CDR3 has 14 residues. DNA of the CDR3: TGTGCCAGCAGCGCAGGGACTCTCCAAGAGACCCAGTACTTC. The encoded protein is CASSAGTLQETQYF.

V and J are TRBV2 and TRBJ2-5, with a possible D match to TRBD2 (6 bases). The CDR3 contains 14 residues. The germline gives CDR1 SNHLY, CDR2 FYNNEI. The germline V and J ends were trimmed by 3 bases and 5 bases, with 13 bases remaining between them. CDR3 nucleotide sequence: TGTGCCAGCAGTGAGGGCAGCCGGGGGGAGACCCAGTACTTC. Amino acids: CASSEGSRGETQYF.

This sequence joins TRBV6-5 and TRBJ1-5, with 8 bases that match TRBD1. The CDR3 runs to 15 residues. Losses at the gene ends were 0 bases for V and 2 bases for J; bases not matched to a gene: 0. CDR1 is MNHEY, CDR2 SVGAGI, per germline. This CDR3 is CASSYSTGGNQPQHF. As DNA, the CDR3 is TGTGCCAGCAGTTACTCGACAGGGGGCAATCAGCCCCAGCATTTT.

This rearrangement joins TRBV12-5 to TRBJ1-1; no definite D call. V was cut by 4 bases and J by 5 bases, with 5 bases left in between. This CDR3 comprises 11 residues. Germline V CDR1 and CDR2: LGHNT, FRNRAP. DNA of the CDR3: TGTGCTAGTGGTTGGAGGACTGAAGCTTTCTTT. It specifies CASGWRTEAFF.

This clone occurred a few times. J is TRBJ2-1 and V is TRBV29-1, with 10 bases fitting TRBD1. The CDR3 covers 15 residues. Per the germline V gene, CDR1 is SQVTM and CDR2 is ANQGSEA. J was trimmed by 9 bases and V by 2 bases; bases with no gene match: 10. CDR3: CSVEWDRGKPGEQFF. The CDR3 nucleotides are TGCAGCGTTGAATGGGACAGGGGTAAACCGGGTGAGCAGTTCTTC.